This entry features one T cell receptor (beta chain) sequence. The antigen is unknown. V shed 4 bases and J shed 3 bases, with 16 bases lying between them. This CDR3 is 16 amino acids long. In germline, CDR1 is SGHVS, CDR2 FNYEAQ. Via MiXCR, TCRdb re-called the 5' RACE reads, giving one row per CDR3 protein. This sample has about 550,000 distinct CDR3 sequences; over 15% occur once, and the top ten carry 14%. These data originate in a study of T cells after yellow fever vaccination. Study-wide results and limits: The CD4 and CD8 compartments had a small share of their clonotypes in common. Reappearance after the booster was observed for most primary-vaccination clones (roughly 96% CD4, approximately 90% CD8).

Sample: PBMCs, taken 15 days after the yellow fever booster vaccination. The rearrangement uses TRBV7-6 and TRBJ2-1; D tentatively reads TRBD1 or TRBD2 (5 bases each). The TCR was taken from a man aged 25-45 years who received the YFV17D yellow fever vaccine. The CDR3 here is CASSSQRDPNYNEQFF. The CDR3 coding sequence is TGTGCCAGCAGCTCGCAACGGGACCCAAACTACAATGAGCAGTTCTTC.